This T cell receptor (beta chain) was sequenced for a study of shared clonotypes between healthy human individuals. Study-wide points: Clonotype sharing across several donors was observed for around 4.8% of naive CD4 clonotypes.

The naive CD8 population came from CD45RO-negative cells selected for CCR7, without terminally differentiated effector memory CD45RA+ cells. The study enrolled healthy HIV-negative adults without recent acute infections or vaccinations as donors. Original handling: ImmunoSEQ only sent back junction sequences with no quality scores, so filtering was done differently. The protocol was immunoSEQ multiplex PCR, while the TCRdb copy is restricted to in-frame clones and leaves out a portion. V and J calls plus clone size are reproduced from that table; the DNA served to infer D and trimming. The top ten hold more than 0.9% of the sample, which has 1.5 million to 2.5 million clones, roughly 95% seen once. Comment on this clone: Antigen specificity is unknown.

Sequenced material: naive CD8+ T cells sorted from blood. The receptor comes from a young man in good health.

CDR3 region: CAITKRGQSYEQYF. The DNA of the CDR3 is TGTGCCATCACGAAGAGGGGACAGAGTTACGAGCAGTACTTC. This chain joins TRBV2 and TRBJ2-7; TRBD1 matches 7 bases. Germline V gene lookup returns CDR1 SNHLY and CDR2 FYNNEI. V was clipped by 10 bases and J by 4 bases; unmatched bases: 13. CDR3 size: 14 residues.